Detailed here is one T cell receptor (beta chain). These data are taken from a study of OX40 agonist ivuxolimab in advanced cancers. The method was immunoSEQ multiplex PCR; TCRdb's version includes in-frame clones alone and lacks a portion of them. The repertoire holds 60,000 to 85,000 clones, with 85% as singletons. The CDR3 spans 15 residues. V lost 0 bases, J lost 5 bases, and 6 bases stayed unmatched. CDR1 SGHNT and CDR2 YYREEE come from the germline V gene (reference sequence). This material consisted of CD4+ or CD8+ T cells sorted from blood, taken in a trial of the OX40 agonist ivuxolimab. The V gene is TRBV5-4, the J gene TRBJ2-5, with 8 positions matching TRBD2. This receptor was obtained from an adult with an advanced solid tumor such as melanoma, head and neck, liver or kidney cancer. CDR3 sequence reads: CASSLGSGGRETQYF. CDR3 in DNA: TGTGCCAGCAGCTTGGGTTCGGGAGGGAGGGAGACCCAGTACTTC.